These T cell receptor beta chains were read from a single sample in a study of blood T cells in healthy people across ages. TCRdb re-called the 5' RACE reads with MiXCR, one entry per CDR3 protein. The sample lists hundreds of thousands of distinct CDR3 sequences, approximately 53% seen once, with roughly two fifths in the top ten. The sequencing input was blood. The receptor set was obtained from a man older than 75 in good health. Each CDR3 is given with its conserved first and last residue. D genes are given only for firm matches. Some rows have no size entry. The others give once, few or many, or a class for an expanded clone.

cdr3_length	d_call	v_call	j_call	clone_size	cdr3_nt	cdr3_aa
14	TRBD2	TRBV10-2	TRBJ2-1	-	TGCGCCAGCACGTCTAGCGGTTCCTACAATGAGCAGTTCTTC	CASTSSGSYNEQFF
14	-	TRBV20-1	TRBJ1-2	-	TGCAGTGCTGGAACAGTGCCTCGGGCCTATGGCTACATCTTC	CSAGTVPRAYGYIF
13	-	TRBV29-1	TRBJ1-1	-	TGCAGCGTGGGGGGGGGTGTAGGCAGTGAAGCTTTCTTT	CSVGGGVGSEAFF
16	-	TRBV5-6	TRBJ2-3	-	TGTGCCAGCAGCTTGGCTAAGAGACAGAAAAATGAATACGCGTATTTT	CASSLAKRQKNEYAYF
13	-	TRBV10-3	TRBJ1-2	few	TGTGCCATCAGTGATCGGGACCTGGGAGGCTACACCTTC	CAISDRDLGGYTF
15	-	TRBV4-1	TRBJ2-7	many	TGCGCCAGCAGCCAAGAAGGCGCTAGCTCCTACGAGCAGTACTTC	CASSQEGASSYEQYF
15	TRBD2	TRBV7-2	TRBJ2-5	-	TGTGCCAGCAGCTTATGGGGTAGCGGGAACAATGAGCAGTACTTC	CASSLWGSGNNEQYF
15	-	TRBV15	TRBJ2-5	few	TGTGCCACCAGCAGAGAGCGAGGATTCATTTACCAGCAGTACTTC	CATSRERGFIYQQYF
14	-	TRBV7-3	TRBJ2-2	many	TGTGCCAGCAGCCTCAACGCAGCTACCGGGGAGCTGTTTTTT	CASSLNAATGELFF
13	TRBD1	TRBV6-5	TRBJ2-1	-	TGTGCCAGCAGGAAAGCCCCAGGGGGTGAGCAGTTCTTC	CASRKAPGGEQFF
16	-	TRBV5-1	TRBJ2-6	-	TGCGCCAGCAGCTTGGGATTGGGCTCTGGGGCCAACGTCCTGACTTTC	CASSLGLGSGANVLTF
15	-	TRBV5-1	TRBJ1-2	-	TGCGCCAGCAGCTCGGACGGACTTACTAACTATGGCTACACCTTC	CASSSDGLTNYGYTF
12	-	TRBV29-1	TRBJ2-1	few	TGCAGCGTTGGACTTGGGCTAAGGGAGCAGTTCTTC	CSVGLGLREQFF
12	-	TRBV3-1	TRBJ1-2	few	TGTGCCAGCAGCCAAGATTGGCAGGGCTACACCTTC	CASSQDWQGYTF
13	-	TRBV2	TRBJ2-7	-	TGTGCCAGCAGTGGACTGAACCATTACGAGCAGTACTTC	CASSGLNHYEQYF
16	TRBD2	TRBV16	TRBJ2-7	-	TGTGCCAGCAGCCTCGGAGGGGAGGGAGTTTCCTACGAGCAGTACTTC	CASSLGGEGVSYEQYF
14	-	TRBV5-1	TRBJ1-1	-	TGCGCCAGCAGCTTGTGGCTCATGAACACTGAAGCTTTCTTT	CASSLWLMNTEAFF
13	-	TRBV20-1	TRBJ1-1	-	TGCAGTGCCCCCAGGCAGTGGGACACTGAAGCTTTCTTT	CSAPRQWDTEAFF
12	-	TRBV11-2	TRBJ2-3	-	TGTGCCAGCAGCTTAGTTAGCGGATACGCGTATTTT	CASSLVSGYAYF
16	-	TRBV3-1	TRBJ2-1	-	TGTGCCAGCAGCCAAGGAGAACAGGTGGGCTACAACGAGCAGTTCTTC	CASSQGEQVGYNEQFF
13	-	TRBV3-1	TRBJ2-7	-	TGTGCCAGCAGCCGTTATGGATCCTACGAGCAGTACTTC	CASSRYGSYEQYF
15	-	TRBV11-2	TRBJ2-6	-	TGTGCCAGCAGCCTCCCGACGCCTGGGGCCAACGTCCTGACTTTC	CASSLPTPGANVLTF
12	TRBD1	TRBV20-1	TRBJ2-1	-	TGCAGTGCTAGAGATTTCAGGGGGCGGCAGTTCTTC	CSARDFRGRQFF
11	TRBD2	TRBV6-6	TRBJ2-4	few	TGTGCCAGCAGACTAGCGAACATTCAGTACTTC	CASRLANIQYF
13	-	TRBV7-2	TRBJ2-7	few	TGTGCCAGCCTGGCGACTCCGCTCCTCGAGCAGTACTTC	CASLATPLLEQYF
16	-	TRBV6-7	TRBJ1-2	-	TGTGCCAGCAGTTACTCGAAGGAGGGGTTGAGCTATGGCTACACCTTC	CASSYSKEGLSYGYTF
15	-	TRBV5-1	TRBJ2-3	-	TGCGCCAGCAGCTTGAGTCGGGGGATAGGAGATACGCAGTATTTT	CASSLSRGIGDTQYF